This TCR beta chain was sequenced during a study of shared clonotypes between healthy human individuals. Overall study findings and caveats: An anticipated effect of sequencing depth on clonotype sharing among donors was recognized.

Germline V CDR1 and CDR2: SGHTS, YDEGEE. The length of the CDR3 is 14 residues. Germline trimming cut 7 bases from V and 5 bases from J; bases unmatched to any gene: 5. Naive CD8 populations comprised CD45RO-negative cells positively selected for CCR7, excluding terminally differentiated effector memory CD45RA+ cells. Worth noting for this clone: Its matching antigen is unknown.

Splitting of each subset's genomic DNA was done evenly across several immunoSEQ plates. The method was immunoSEQ multiplex PCR; TCRdb's version includes in-frame clones alone and lacks a portion of them. The profile covers about 590,000 clones, with roughly 95% appearing a single time and roughly 0.1% taken by the ten largest. Sequenced input: naive CD8+ T cells sorted from blood. This TCR came from a woman in her 30s in good health. The V call is TRBV5-8, the J call TRBJ2-1, with 11 bases that match TRBD2. For the CDR3, the DNA is TGTGCCAGCGGGCCGGGACTAGCGGACAATGAGCAGTTCTTC. It codes for CASGPGLADNEQFF.